This is a list of T cell receptor beta chains from one sample in a study of CD8+CD57+ T cells in acquired aplastic anemia. TCRdb re-called the reads through MiXCR, storing one row per CDR3 protein. This table has 200,000 or so distinct CDR3 sequences, about half appearing once. The sequencing sample was made of sorted CD4+, CD8+, or CD8+CD57+ T cells (not recorded which) from PBMCs. The receptors originated from a human donor with aplastic anemia. The CDR3 runs from the conserved cysteine through the conserved F or W. Each record gives: V gene, clone size, J gene, D gene, CDR3 protein, CDR3 DNA. D genes are given only for firm matches. The size of a clone is reported for some rows only, either as once, few or many, or as a class for expanded clones.

>TRBV20-1|once|TRBJ1-1|-
CSARGPGVNTEAFF
TGCAGTGCTAGAGGGCCGGGTGTGAACACTGAAGCTTTCTTT
>TRBV19|many|TRBJ2-3|TRBD1
CASSLYSGTGVGDTQYF
TGTGCCAGTAGTCTCTATTCCGGGACAGGGGTTGGAGATACGCAGTATTTT
>TRBV5-1|-|TRBJ2-3|TRBD2
CASSQYGTSRTDTQYF
TGCGCCAGCAGCCAGTACGGGACTAGCCGCACAGATACGCAGTATTTT
>TRBV5-1|many|TRBJ2-7|-
CASSLEQPGLDEQYF
TGCGCCAGCAGCTTGGAACAGCCAGGCTTGGACGAGCAGTACTTC
>TRBV6-5|few|TRBJ2-7|TRBD2
CASSVSGGYNEQYF
TGTGCCAGCAGTGTTAGCGGGGGGTACAATGAGCAGTACTTC
>TRBV20-1|few|TRBJ1-5|TRBD1
CSASQGSGGPQPQHF
TGCAGTGCTAGCCAAGGGTCAGGGGGCCCTCAGCCCCAGCATTTT
>TRBV7-8|-|TRBJ1-2|-
CASSQGGWVTYGYTF
TGTGCCAGCAGCCAAGGAGGGTGGGTCACCTATGGCTACACCTTC
>TRBV20-1|-|TRBJ2-1|TRBD1
CSAPSGTGGSYNEQFF
TGCAGTGCCCCATCCGGGACAGGGGGATCCTACAATGAGCAGTTCTTC
>TRBV29-1|-|TRBJ1-1|-
CSVEAQGGTEAFF
TGCAGCGTTGAAGCGCAGGGAGGAACTGAAGCTTTCTTT
>TRBV28|-|TRBJ2-5|-
CACSPSVTQYF
TGTGCCTGCAGTCCTTCTGTGACCCAGTACTTC
>TRBV15|-|TRBJ2-1|TRBD2
CARSWGLPLSNEQFF
TGTGCTAGATCCTGGGGACTACCTTTAAGCAATGAGCAGTTCTTC
>TRBV10-3|many|TRBJ1-1|-
CAISENRRAEAFF
TGTGCCATCAGTGAGAACAGGCGGGCCGAAGCTTTCTTT
>TRBV4-1|-|TRBJ2-7|TRBD1
CASSQGDRQCNEQYF
TGTGCCAGCAGCCAAGGGGACAGACAATGCAACGAGCAGTACTTC
>TRBV7-2|-|TRBJ2-7|-
CASREGIEQYF
TGTGCCAGCAGGGAGGGGATCGAGCAGTACTTC
>TRBV20-1|-|TRBJ1-4|TRBD1
CSAGGQGDGEKLFF
TGCAGTGCGGGAGGACAGGGGGATGGTGAAAAACTGTTTTTT
>TRBV10-3|-|TRBJ2-3|TRBD2
CAISGTGRLAGPSTDTQYF
TGTGCCATCAGTGGGACAGGGCGACTAGCGGGCCCTAGCACAGATACGCAGTATTTT
>TRBV7-2|many|TRBJ1-5|-
CASSLERDQPQHF
TGTGCCAGCAGCTTAGAAAGGGATCAGCCCCAGCATTTT
>TRBV7-2|-|TRBJ2-3|-
CASSTYPTDTQYF
TGTGCCAGTAGTACGTACCCCACAGATACGCAGTATTTT
>TRBV7-2|-|TRBJ1-5|-
CASSLVRAGSNQPQHF
TGTGCCAGCAGCTTAGTCCGGGCGGGTAGCAATCAGCCCCAGCATTTT
>TRBV29-1|few|TRBJ2-7|-
CSVDGGGNPYEQYF
TGCAGCGTTGATGGTGGGGGGAATCCCTACGAGCAGTACTTC
>TRBV7-9|-|TRBJ2-2|TRBD2
CASSLVKGTSGGIHGELFF
TGTGCCAGCAGCTTAGTCAAAGGGACTAGCGGGGGAATCCACGGGGAGCTGTTTTTT
>TRBV7-9|many|TRBJ2-3|-
CASSFAGQFTDTQYF
TGTGCCAGCAGCTTTGCGGGACAGTTCACAGATACGCAGTATTTT
>TRBV10-2|-|TRBJ2-1|TRBD1
CASLPGTGIRNEQFF
TGCGCCAGCCTCCCCGGGACAGGGATTCGCAATGAGCAGTTCTTC
>TRBV7-6|-|TRBJ2-5|-
CASSSHASKGGETQYF
TGTGCCAGCAGCTCCCACGCTTCCAAGGGTGGAGAGACCCAGTACTTC
>TRBV5-1|-|TRBJ2-5|-
CDSSLTGMATQYF
TGTGACAGCAGTCTAACGGGGATGGCAACCCAGTACTTC
>TRBV15|-|TRBJ2-1|-
CATSRDGGPANEQFF
TGTGCCACCAGCAGAGACGGGGGCCCGGCAAATGAGCAGTTCTTC
>TRBV30|-|TRBJ1-3|-
CAWSVRLRFSGNTIYF
TGTGCCTGGAGTGTACGGCTCAGGTTCTCTGGAAACACCATATATTTT
>TRBV5-4|once|TRBJ2-5|-
CASTVRGVGETQYF
TGTGCCAGCACCGTACGGGGTGTCGGGGAGACCCAGTACTTC
>TRBV11-2|-|TRBJ1-5|-
CASSYSAQGGSYEPQHF
TGTGCCAGCAGTTACTCTGCCCAGGGAGGATCCTACGAGCCCCAGCATTTT
>TRBV20-1|many|TRBJ1-5|-
CSAIGPDGPQHF
TGCAGTGCTATCGGGCCTGATGGGCCCCAGCATTTT
>TRBV7-6|many|TRBJ1-1|-
CASSPVGQGTEAFF
TGTGCCAGCAGCCCGGTCGGGCAGGGCACTGAAGCTTTCTTT
>TRBV24-1|-|TRBJ1-2|-
CATAGIGETQYFGPGMGSYGYTF
-
>TRBV6-5|few|TRBJ1-3|-
CASTPFGSGNTIYF
TGTGCCAGCACCCCTTTTGGCTCTGGAAACACCATATATTTT
>TRBV19|-|TRBJ1-5|TRBD1
CASSGRGQGYSNQPQHF
TGTGCCAGTAGTGGCCGGGGACAGGGTTATAGCAATCAGCCCCAGCATTTT
>TRBV6-5|once|TRBJ2-5|TRBD1
CASSYGTGGRETQYF
TGTGCCAGCAGTTACGGTACAGGGGGGCGGGAGACCCAGTACTTC
>TRBV6-1|many|TRBJ2-7|-
CASTAEGTGEQYF
TGTGCCAGCACCGCTGAGGGCACAGGTGAGCAGTACTTC
>TRBV11-2|many|TRBJ2-1|TRBD1
CASSLGVRGREQFF
TGTGCCAGCAGCTTAGGCGTGAGGGGGCGAGAGCAGTTCTTC
>TRBV2|-|TRBJ2-6|-
CASSEHPGSGANVLTF
TGTGCCAGCAGTGAGCATCCGGGCTCTGGGGCCAACGTCCTGACTTTC
>TRBV7-8|many|TRBJ1-1|-
CASSLQNTEAFF
TGTGCCAGCAGCTTACAAAACACTGAAGCTTTCTTT
>TRBV30|-|TRBJ1-1|-
CAWSGGTVLRATEAFF
-
>TRBV6-1|once|TRBJ2-7|TRBD1
CASSESLGTGSYEQYF
TGTGCCAGCAGTGAATCTCTGGGGACAGGGTCCTACGAGCAGTACTTC
>TRBV5-1|once|TRBJ2-7|-
CASSFDGTYEQYF
TGCGCCAGCAGCTTTGATGGGACCTACGAGCAGTACTTC
>TRBV7-2|-|TRBJ1-6|-
CASSQDPGGSSYNSPLHF
TGTGCCAGCAGCCAAGATCCGGGAGGGTCCTCCTATAATTCACCCCTCCACTTT
>TRBV29-1|-|TRBJ2-3|-
CSGSQDRDTQYF
TGCAGCGGTTCACAGGACAGAGATACGCAGTATTTT
>TRBV25-1|once|TRBJ1-5|TRBD1
CASSFLGTGGVGQPQHF
TGTGCCAGCAGTTTTCTCGGGACAGGGGGCGTGGGTCAGCCCCAGCATTTT